The source of this T cell receptor (beta chain) is a study of blood T cell repertoires in COVID-19. This clone was seen a few times. The CDR3 totals 13 residues. V lost 1 base and J 1 base, leaving 4 bases between the germline ends. CDR1 and CDR2 from the germline V gene are LGHDT and YNNKEL (reference sequence). Some clones are missing from TCRdb's copy, which holds only in-frame ones; the method was immunoSEQ multiplex PCR. The sample has around 250,000 clones, approximately 88% seen once. The sequence was collected from a woman between 40 and 50 years old who had been exposed to COVID-19. J is TRBJ1-1 and V is TRBV3-1 (or the pseudogene TRBV3-2); no definite D call. Specimen: PBMCs or T cells enriched from blood (not recorded which). CDR3 DNA: TGTGCCAGCAGCCAAGTTCAGAACACTGAAGCTTTCTTT. As protein: CASSQVQNTEAFF.